These T cell receptor beta chains were read from a single sample in a study of T cell responses to AZD1222 COVID-19 vaccine. Sequencing used immunoSEQ multiplex PCR; TCRdb keeps in-frame clones, though not all of them. The sample lists about 150,000 clones, 88% occurring once. The sequenced sample was peripheral blood, obtained after recovery from COVID-19. The receptors here all came from an adult who had recovered from COVID-19. CDR3s include the opening cysteine and the closing phenylalanine or tryptophan. Fields, in order: J gene, V gene, clone size, CDR3 protein. Clone size is not always given. Where it is, it says once, few, many or a class for expanded clones.

j_gene: TRBJ2-5
v_gene: TRBV7-8
abundance: .
CDR3aa: CASSNDRLLQETQYF

j_gene: TRBJ2-1
v_gene: TRBV19
abundance: .
CDR3aa: CASSIQAGGYNEQFF

j_gene: TRBJ1-2
v_gene: TRBV18
abundance: once
CDR3aa: CASSLGQDYGYTF

j_gene: TRBJ1-2
v_gene: TRBV19
abundance: .
CDR3aa: CASRVGYGYTF

j_gene: TRBJ1-3
v_gene: TRBV28
abundance: .
CDR3aa: CASRGASLVGTGNTIYF

j_gene: TRBJ1-2
v_gene: TRBV6-1
abundance: .
CDR3aa: CASSEGRGPTNYGYTF

j_gene: TRBJ2-7
v_gene: TRBV28
abundance: .
CDR3aa: CASSLYGTGSHEQYF

j_gene: TRBJ2-2
v_gene: TRBV5-1
abundance: .
CDR3aa: CASRKTTGNTGELFF

j_gene: TRBJ1-5
v_gene: TRBV5-8
abundance: .
CDR3aa: CASSFTLTGMDNQPQHF

j_gene: TRBJ1-5
v_gene: TRBV19
abundance: .
CDR3aa: CASSKARGNLGQANQPQHF

j_gene: TRBJ2-4
v_gene: TRBV4-2
abundance: .
CDR3aa: CASSQGVGAKNIQYF

j_gene: TRBJ1-1
v_gene: TRBV2
abundance: once
CDR3aa: CAVLRNTEAFF

j_gene: TRBJ2-5
v_gene: TRBV7-9
abundance: .
CDR3aa: CASSLKGDQPYLNQETQYF

j_gene: TRBJ1-1
v_gene: TRBV12-3/TRBV12-4
abundance: .
CDR3aa: CASSTTVNTEAFF

j_gene: TRBJ1-2
v_gene: TRBV3-1/TRBV3-2
abundance: .
CDR3aa: CASSQDLRGDGYTF

j_gene: TRBJ2-7
v_gene: TRBV6-2/TRBV6-3
abundance: once
CDR3aa: CASSLDSVVSEQYF

j_gene: TRBJ2-2
v_gene: TRBV14
abundance: .
CDR3aa: CASSQDTWAGELFF

j_gene: TRBJ2-1
v_gene: TRBV7-2
abundance: .
CDR3aa: CASSSFQGYNEQFF

j_gene: TRBJ1-2
v_gene: TRBV10-2
abundance: .
CDR3aa: CASSEGGPHYGYTF

j_gene: TRBJ1-5
v_gene: TRBV18
abundance: .
CDR3aa: CASSWTGGAGNQPQHF

j_gene: TRBJ2-6
v_gene: TRBV27
abundance: .
CDR3aa: CASSRWDRRDDGANVLTF

j_gene: TRBJ2-3
v_gene: TRBV2
abundance: .
CDR3aa: CASRGGIAGGTDTQYF

j_gene: TRBJ1-2
v_gene: TRBV5-1
abundance: .
CDR3aa: CASSREGQIYGYTF

j_gene: TRBJ2-2
v_gene: TRBV11-2
abundance: .
CDR3aa: CASSPEGSGGFLNTGELFF

j_gene: TRBJ2-1
v_gene: TRBV7-3
abundance: .
CDR3aa: CASSFRAGDNNEQFF

j_gene: TRBJ2-3
v_gene: TRBV7-6
abundance: .
CDR3aa: CASSITSGATTDTQYF

j_gene: TRBJ2-2
v_gene: TRBV2
abundance: .
CDR3aa: CASSEVAVDTGELFF

j_gene: TRBJ1-3
v_gene: TRBV6-5
abundance: once
CDR3aa: CASSLDDSSGNTIYF

j_gene: TRBJ2-7
v_gene: TRBV25-1
abundance: once
CDR3aa: CASSGRGSYEQYF

j_gene: TRBJ2-3
v_gene: TRBV28
abundance: .
CDR3aa: CASSLQSGDTQYF

j_gene: TRBJ2-2
v_gene: TRBV6-4
abundance: .
CDR3aa: CASSVAGETTGELFF

j_gene: TRBJ2-2
v_gene: TRBV9
abundance: .
CDR3aa: CASSVALEGNTGELFF

j_gene: TRBJ1-1
v_gene: TRBV27
abundance: once
CDR3aa: CASSLGRVGGTEAFF

j_gene: TRBJ2-3
v_gene: TRBV5-1
abundance: .
CDR3aa: CASSHPRGSTDTQYF

j_gene: TRBJ2-1
v_gene: TRBV10-1
abundance: .
CDR3aa: CASSESFAGGLNEQFF

j_gene: TRBJ2-5
v_gene: TRBV25-1
abundance: .
CDR3aa: CASSEWGVETQYF

j_gene: TRBJ1-5
v_gene: TRBV19
abundance: few
CDR3aa: CASSVTGISNQPQHF

j_gene: TRBJ1-5
v_gene: TRBV18
abundance: .
CDR3aa: CASSPNRGQGTLPQHF

j_gene: TRBJ2-7
v_gene: TRBV7-9
abundance: .
CDR3aa: CASSLTSGGSYEQYF

j_gene: TRBJ1-1
v_gene: TRBV9
abundance: .
CDR3aa: CASSVEAGGPTSTEAFF

j_gene: TRBJ1-6
v_gene: TRBV10-3
abundance: .
CDR3aa: CAIRGQGDNSPLHF

j_gene: TRBJ2-5
v_gene: TRBV7-2
abundance: .
CDR3aa: CASSRDRGQETQYF

j_gene: TRBJ1-3
v_gene: TRBV3-1/TRBV3-2
abundance: .
CDR3aa: CASSQDGSGNTIYF

j_gene: TRBJ1-1
v_gene: TRBV5-1
abundance: .
CDR3aa: CASSLVEGRGYTEAFF

j_gene: TRBJ2-7
v_gene: TRBV2
abundance: once
CDR3aa: CASRPGQNYEQYF

j_gene: TRBJ2-7
v_gene: TRBV6-5
abundance: .
CDR3aa: CASSYGLAGYEQYF

j_gene: TRBJ1-5
v_gene: TRBV9
abundance: .
CDR3aa: CASSVSGGNQPQHF

j_gene: TRBJ2-7
v_gene: TRBV7-2
abundance: .
CDR3aa: CASSSVVGSSYEQYF

j_gene: TRBJ1-6
v_gene: TRBV3-1/TRBV3-2
abundance: .
CDR3aa: CASSQDRSGQLHF

j_gene: TRBJ1-1
v_gene: TRBV13
abundance: .
CDR3aa: CASSRGRTEAFF

j_gene: TRBJ2-1
v_gene: TRBV7-2
abundance: .
CDR3aa: CASSSPSGGAGNEQFF

j_gene: TRBJ2-7
v_gene: TRBV3-1/TRBV3-2
abundance: .
CDR3aa: CASSQTGWYEQYF

j_gene: TRBJ2-3
v_gene: TRBV5-1
abundance: .
CDR3aa: CASNTGQGAMTDTQYF

j_gene: TRBJ1-2
v_gene: TRBV28
abundance: .
CDR3aa: CASRLPRGAYYGYTF

j_gene: TRBJ2-3
v_gene: TRBV4-2
abundance: .
CDR3aa: CASSLIGRRGGTDTQYF

j_gene: TRBJ2-1
v_gene: TRBV28
abundance: .
CDR3aa: CASSQLIEQFF

j_gene: TRBJ2-2
v_gene: TRBV5-1
abundance: .
CDR3aa: CASSLALAGPGELFF

j_gene: TRBJ2-5
v_gene: TRBV5-1
abundance: .
CDR3aa: CASSVQGQETQYF